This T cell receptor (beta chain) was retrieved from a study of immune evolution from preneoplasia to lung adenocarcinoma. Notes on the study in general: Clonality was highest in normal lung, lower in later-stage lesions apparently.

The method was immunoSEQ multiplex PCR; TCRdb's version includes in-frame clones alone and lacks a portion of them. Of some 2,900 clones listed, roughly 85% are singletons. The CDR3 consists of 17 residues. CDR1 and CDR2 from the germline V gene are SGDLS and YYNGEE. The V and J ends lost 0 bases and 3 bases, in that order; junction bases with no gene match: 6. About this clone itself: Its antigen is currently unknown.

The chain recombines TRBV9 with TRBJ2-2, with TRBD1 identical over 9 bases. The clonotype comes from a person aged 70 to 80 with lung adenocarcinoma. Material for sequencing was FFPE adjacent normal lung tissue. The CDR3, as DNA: TGTGCCAGCAGCGTAGTGATAGACAGGGGGGACACCGGGGAGCTGTTTTTT. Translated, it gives CASSVVIDRGDTGELFF.